This is a list of T cell receptor beta chains from one sample in a study of blood T cell repertoires in COVID-19. Measured with immunoSEQ multiplex PCR; TCRdb has only the in-frame clones, and not every one. The data contain about 180,000 clones, about 81% of them singletons. The sequenced sample consisted of peripheral blood. The receptors shown here come from a woman older than 75 with COVID-19, enrolled during active disease. Each CDR3 is given with its conserved first and last residue. A D gene is named only where the DNA matches it firmly. Clone size is given for some rows only: seen once, a few or many times, or a class if the clone is expanded.

>-|TRBJ2-6|few|TRBV10-1
TGCGCCAGCATTCTGAAATTAGGCCGGGTCTACCCTGGGGCCAACGTCCTGACTTTC
CASILKLGRVYPGANVLTF
>-|TRBJ2-2|few|TRBV5-1
TGCGCCAGCAGCTTAAACCAGGGCACCGGGGAGCTGTTTTTT
CASSLNQGTGELFF
>-|TRBJ1-4|-|TRBV25-1
TGTGCCAGCAGTGAATATAGAGGAACTAATGAAAAACTGTTTTTT
CASSEYRGTNEKLFF
>-|TRBJ1-4|-|TRBV10-3
TGTGCCATCAGTTTGACAGCAACTAATGAAAAACTGTTTTTT
CAISLTATNEKLFF
>TRBD1|TRBJ2-3|-|TRBV6-6
TGTGCCAGCAGTTGGGGACAGGGGGGAGATACGCAGTATTTT
CASSWGQGGDTQYF
>TRBD1|TRBJ2-2|-|TRBV11-3
TGTGCCAGCAGCGGGGACAGGGCGGGCGGGGAGCTGTTTTTT
CASSGDRAGGELFF
>-|TRBJ1-1|-|TRBV19
TGTGCCAGTAGTATGGTAAACACAGGGCTCGGCACTGAAGCTTTCTTT
CASSMVNTGLGTEAFF
>-|TRBJ1-2|-|TRBV7-9
TGTGCCAGCAGCTTACAGGCATATGGCTACACCTTC
CASSLQAYGYTF
>-|TRBJ2-2|-|TRBV7-6
TGTGCCAGCAGCTTAGAGTGGGCCTGGGCCGGGGAGCTGTTTTTT
CASSLEWAWAGELFF
>TRBD1|TRBJ1-2|-|TRBV7-3
TGTGCCAGCGGCCGACCCCCGGGACAGGGAGGGTATGGCTACACCTTC
CASGRPPGQGGYGYTF
>-|TRBJ2-3|-|TRBV2
TGTGCCAGCAGTTCACAGACAGATACGCAGTATTTT
CASSSQTDTQYF
>TRBD1|TRBJ1-4|-|TRBV5-6
TGTGCCAGCAGCCCGACAGGGATTGAAAAACTGTTTTTT
CASSPTGIEKLFF
>TRBD1|TRBJ2-7|-|TRBV5-8
TGTGCCAGCAGCTTTCTGGGACAGGGATCCGAGCAGTACTTC
CASSFLGQGSEQYF
>-|TRBJ1-2|-|TRBV3-1/TRBV3-2
TGTGCCAGCAGCCAAGACCCAACTATCTATGGCTACACCTTC
CASSQDPTIYGYTF
>TRBD1|TRBJ1-1|-|TRBV10-3
TGTGCCATCAGTGAAGAATGGACAGGGAAGAGGAGGGTCAACACTGAAGCTTTCTTT
CAISEEWTGKRRVNTEAFF
>-|TRBJ2-5|-|TRBV2
TGTGCCAGCAGTGTGGTCCAGCAAGAGACCCAGTACTTC
CASSVVQQETQYF
>-|TRBJ1-2|once|TRBV5-1
TGCGCCAGCAGCTTGGAACCGGGAGGCGGCTACACCTTC
CASSLEPGGGYTF
>-|TRBJ1-5|few|TRBV24-1
TGTGCCACCAGTGACGGACAGTATAGCAATCAGCCCCAGCATTTT
CATSDGQYSNQPQHF
>TRBD2|TRBJ2-2|-|TRBV7-8
TGTGCCAGCAGCCGAAGGTGGCGGGGGGGCCCCACCGGGGAGCTGTTTTTT
CASSRRWRGGPTGELFF
>-|TRBJ1-3|-|TRBV19
TGTGCCAGTAGTAGGGGAGGAGGCTCTGGAAACACCATATATTTT
CASSRGGGSGNTIYF
>-|TRBJ2-7|-|TRBV7-9
TGTGCCAGCAGCTATAGCGGAAACTACGAGCAGTACTTC
CASSYSGNYEQYF
>TRBD2|TRBJ2-1|-|TRBV5-4
TGTGCCAGCAGCCCCCGTATAGCGGGAGAGGAGCAGTTCTTC
CASSPRIAGEEQFF
>TRBD2|TRBJ2-3|-|TRBV3-1/TRBV3-2
TGTGCCAGCAGCCAAGGGACTAGCGGGGGGCCCCGAATAACGCAGTATTTT
CASSQGTSGGPRITQYF
>TRBD2|TRBJ2-3|-|TRBV9
TGTGCCAGCAGCGTGGCGGAGGGACTAGCTCCGGCAGATACGCAGTATTTT
CASSVAEGLAPADTQYF
>TRBD2|TRBJ2-3|-|TRBV5-1
TGCGCCAGCAGCTGGACTAGCGCCAGCACAGATACGCAGTATTTT
CASSWTSASTDTQYF
>TRBD1|TRBJ2-1|-|TRBV19
TGTGCCAGTAGAAATACCGGGACAGGGGAACAGTTCTTC
CASRNTGTGEQFF